This T cell receptor (beta chain) was sequenced for a study of blood T cell repertoires in COVID-19. Clones were sequenced by immunoSEQ multiplex PCR, and TCRdb holds only the in-frame ones, with some missing. The sample records 250,000 to 400,000 clones, about 91% being singletons. The V end lost 5 bases, the J end lost 4 bases, and 4 bases lay between the germline ends. Germline assignment: CDR1 SGHKS and CDR2 YYEKEE (reference sequence). CDR3 length: 11 amino acids. The sequenced sample consisted of peripheral blood. The chain employs TRBV5-5 and TRBJ2-1; D remains ambiguous. The origin of this receptor is a woman in her 30s with COVID-19, enrolled during active disease. The CDR3 loop is CASSIYNEQFF. In DNA, the CDR3 is TGTGCCAGCAGTATATACAATGAGCAGTTCTTC.